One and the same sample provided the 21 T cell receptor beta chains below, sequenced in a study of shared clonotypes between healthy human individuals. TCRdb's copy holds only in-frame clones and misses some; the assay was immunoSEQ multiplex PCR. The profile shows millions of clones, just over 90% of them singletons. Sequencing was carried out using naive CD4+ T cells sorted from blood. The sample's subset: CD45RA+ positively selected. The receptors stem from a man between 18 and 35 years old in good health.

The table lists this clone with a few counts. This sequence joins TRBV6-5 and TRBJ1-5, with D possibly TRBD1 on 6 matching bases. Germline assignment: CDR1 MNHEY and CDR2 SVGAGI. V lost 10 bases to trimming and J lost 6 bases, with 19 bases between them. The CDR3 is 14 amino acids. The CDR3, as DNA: TGTGCCACCAACCCTTACAGGGATCCTCAGCCCCAGCATTTT. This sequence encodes CATNPYRDPQPQHF.

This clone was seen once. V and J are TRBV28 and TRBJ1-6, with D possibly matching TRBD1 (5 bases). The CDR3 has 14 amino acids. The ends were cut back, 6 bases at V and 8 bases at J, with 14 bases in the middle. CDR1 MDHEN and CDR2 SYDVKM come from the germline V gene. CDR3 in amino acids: CASRRDGGDSPLHF. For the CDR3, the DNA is TGTGCCAGCAGGCGTGACGGGGGGGATTCACCCCTCCACTTT.

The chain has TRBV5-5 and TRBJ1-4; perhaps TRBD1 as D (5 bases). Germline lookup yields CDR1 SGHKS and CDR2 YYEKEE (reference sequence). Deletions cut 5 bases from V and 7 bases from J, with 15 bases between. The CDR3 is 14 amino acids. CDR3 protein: CASSRGLSTEKLFF. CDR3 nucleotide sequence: TGTGCCAGCAGTCGGGGACTTAGTACTGAAAAACTGTTTTTT.

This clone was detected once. Here the CDR3 reads CASSLLAGGSGEQKLFF. CDR3 DNA sequence: TGTGCCAGCAGTTTATTGGCAGGGGGATCGGGAGAGCAAAAACTGTTTTTT. The rearrangement uses TRBV27 and TRBJ1-4; 7 positions match TRBD1. The CDR3 has 17 amino acids. Trimming cost V 1 base and J 9 bases; bases outside gene matches: 14. The germline gives CDR1 MNHEY, CDR2 SMNVEV (reference sequence).

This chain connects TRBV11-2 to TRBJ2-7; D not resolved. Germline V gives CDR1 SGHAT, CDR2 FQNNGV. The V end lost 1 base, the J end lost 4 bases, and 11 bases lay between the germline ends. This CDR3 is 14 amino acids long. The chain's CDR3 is CASSLAVRAYEQYF. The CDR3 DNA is TGTGCCAGCAGCTTAGCGGTCCGGGCATACGAGCAGTACTTC. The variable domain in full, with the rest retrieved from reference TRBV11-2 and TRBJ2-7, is EAGVAQSPRYKIIEKRQSVAFWCNPISGHATLYWYQQILGQGPKLLIQFQNNGVVDDSQLPKDRFSAERLKGVDSTLKIQPAKLEDSAVYLCASSLAVRAYEQYFGPGTRLTVT.

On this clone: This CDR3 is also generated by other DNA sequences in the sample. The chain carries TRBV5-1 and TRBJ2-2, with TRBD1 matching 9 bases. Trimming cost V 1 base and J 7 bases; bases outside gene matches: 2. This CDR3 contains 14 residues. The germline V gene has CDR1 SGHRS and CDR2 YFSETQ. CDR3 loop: CASSLTGGNGELFF. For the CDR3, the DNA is TGCGCCAGCAGCTTGACAGGGGGCAACGGGGAGCTGTTTTTT.

CDR3 DNA: TGTGCCAGCAGCTTAGAAACAGCGGTGGAGCAGTTCTTC. Amino acids: CASSLETAVEQFF. The J gene is TRBJ2-1, the V gene TRBV7-9; TRBD2 is a possible D gene (5 bases). In germline, CDR1 is SEHNR, CDR2 FQNEAQ (reference sequence). Trimming removed 1 base from V and 10 bases from J, with 11 bases in between. The CDR3 extends over 13 amino acids.

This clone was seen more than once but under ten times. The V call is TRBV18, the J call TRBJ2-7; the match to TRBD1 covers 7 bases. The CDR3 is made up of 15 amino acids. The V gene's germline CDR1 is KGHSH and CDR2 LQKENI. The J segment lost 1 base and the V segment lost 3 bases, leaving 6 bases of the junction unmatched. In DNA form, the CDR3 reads TGTGCCAGCTCACCCCTAGGACAGGCTTCCTACGAGCAGTACTTC. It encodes CASSPLGQASYEQYF.

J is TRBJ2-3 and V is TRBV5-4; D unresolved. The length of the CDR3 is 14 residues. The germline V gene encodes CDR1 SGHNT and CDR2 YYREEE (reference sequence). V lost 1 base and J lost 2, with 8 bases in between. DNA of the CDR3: TGTGCCAGCAGCTTGATGTCCATCACAGATACGCAGTATTTT. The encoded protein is CASSLMSITDTQYF. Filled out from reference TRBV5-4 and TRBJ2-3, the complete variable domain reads ETGVTQSPTHLIKTRGQQVTLRCSSQSGHNTVSWYQQALGQGPQFIFQYYREEENGRGNFPPRFSGLQFPNYSSELNVNALELDDSALYLCASSLMSITDTQYFGPGTRLTVL.

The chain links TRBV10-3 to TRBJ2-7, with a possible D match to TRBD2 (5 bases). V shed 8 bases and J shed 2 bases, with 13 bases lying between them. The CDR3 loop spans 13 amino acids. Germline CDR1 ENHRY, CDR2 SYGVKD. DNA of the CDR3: TGTGCCATCTCGAGGGCTTCAACCTACGAGCAGTACTTC. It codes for CAISRASTYEQYF.

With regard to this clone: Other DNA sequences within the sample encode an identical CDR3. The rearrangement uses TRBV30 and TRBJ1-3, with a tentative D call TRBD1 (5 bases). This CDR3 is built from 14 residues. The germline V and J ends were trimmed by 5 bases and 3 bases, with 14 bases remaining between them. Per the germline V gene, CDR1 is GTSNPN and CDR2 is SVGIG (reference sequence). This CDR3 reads CAWSQGRSGNTIYF. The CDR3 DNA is TGTGCCTGGTCTCAGGGTCGGAGTGGAAACACCATATATTTT. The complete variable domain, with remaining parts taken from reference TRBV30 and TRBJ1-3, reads SQTIHQWPATLVQPVGSPLSLECTVEGTSNPNLYWYRQAAGRGLQLLFYSVGIGQISSEVPQNLSASRPQDRQFILSSKKLLLSDSGFYLCAWSQGRSGNTIYFGEGSWLTVV.

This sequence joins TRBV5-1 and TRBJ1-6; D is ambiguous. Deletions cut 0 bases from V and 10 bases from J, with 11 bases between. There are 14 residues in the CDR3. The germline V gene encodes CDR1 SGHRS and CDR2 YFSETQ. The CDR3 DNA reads TGCGCCAGCAGCTTGGCGGGCATGGGATCACCCCTCCACTTT. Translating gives CASSLAGMGSPLHF.

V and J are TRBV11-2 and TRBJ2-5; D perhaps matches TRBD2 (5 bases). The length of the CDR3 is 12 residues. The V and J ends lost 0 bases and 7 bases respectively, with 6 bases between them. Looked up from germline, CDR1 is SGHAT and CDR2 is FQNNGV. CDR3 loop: CASSLESGTQYF. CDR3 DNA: TGTGCCAGCAGCTTAGAAAGCGGGACCCAGTACTTC.

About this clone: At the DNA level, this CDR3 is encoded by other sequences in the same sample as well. CDR3 sequence (DNA): TGTGCCAGCAGCGTACTAGGGGACAATTCACCCCTCCACTTT. Protein product: CASSVLGDNSPLHF. This sequence joins TRBV9 and TRBJ1-6; D might be TRBD1 (5 bases). Trimming left V 1 base short and J 7 bases short, with 9 bases between. Per the germline V gene, CDR1 is SGDLS and CDR2 is YYNGEE. The CDR3 contains 14 residues.

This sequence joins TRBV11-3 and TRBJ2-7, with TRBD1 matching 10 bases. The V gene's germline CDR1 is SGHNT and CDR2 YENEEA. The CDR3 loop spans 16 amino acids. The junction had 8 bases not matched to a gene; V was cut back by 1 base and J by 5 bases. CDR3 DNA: TGTGCCAGCAGCTTAGGAACCGGGACAGGGGTCCACGAGCAGTACTTC. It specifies CASSLGTGTGVHEQYF. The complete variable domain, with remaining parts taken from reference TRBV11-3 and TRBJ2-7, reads EAGVVQSPRYKIIEKKQPVAFWCNPISGHNTLYWYLQNLGQGPELLIRYENEEAVDDSQLPKDRFSAERLKGVDSTLKIQPAELGDSAVYLCASSLGTGTGVHEQYFGPGTRLTVT.

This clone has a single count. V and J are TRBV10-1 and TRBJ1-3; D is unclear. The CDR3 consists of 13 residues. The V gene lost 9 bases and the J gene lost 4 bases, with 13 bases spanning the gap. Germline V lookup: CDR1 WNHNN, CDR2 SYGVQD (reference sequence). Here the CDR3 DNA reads TGCGCCAGTACAGACATACTCGGAAACACCATATATTTT. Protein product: CASTDILGNTIYF.

The CDR3: CASSSGGMNEKLFF. Written as DNA, the CDR3 is TGTGCCAGCTCCTCGGGGGGCATGAATGAAAAACTGTTTTTT. The V call is TRBV28, the J call TRBJ1-4, with D possibly TRBD1 on 6 matching bases. Germline CDR1 and CDR2: MDHEN and SYDVKM. The germline V and J ends were trimmed by 8 bases and 5 bases, with 15 bases remaining between them. The CDR3 covers 14 residues.

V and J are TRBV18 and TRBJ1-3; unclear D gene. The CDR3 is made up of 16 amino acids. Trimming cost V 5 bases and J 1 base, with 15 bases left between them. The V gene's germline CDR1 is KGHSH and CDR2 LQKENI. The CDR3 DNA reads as TGTGCCAGCTCAAACAGAGAGGGAGGATCTGGAAACACCATATATTTT. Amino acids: CASSNREGGSGNTIYF. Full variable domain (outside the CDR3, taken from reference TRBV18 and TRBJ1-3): NAGVMQNPRHLVRRRGQEARLRCSPMKGHSHVYWYRQLPEEGLKFMVYLQKENIIDESGMPKERFSAEFPKEGPSILRIQQVVRGDSAAYFCASSNREGGSGNTIYFGEGSWLTVV.

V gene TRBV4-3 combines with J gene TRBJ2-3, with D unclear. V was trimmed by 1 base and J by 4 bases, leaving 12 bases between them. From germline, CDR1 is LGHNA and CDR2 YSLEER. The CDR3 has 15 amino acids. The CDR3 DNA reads TGCGCCAGCAGCCAAGGTGGTACCACCCCAGATACGCAGTATTTT. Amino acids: CASSQGGTTPDTQYF.

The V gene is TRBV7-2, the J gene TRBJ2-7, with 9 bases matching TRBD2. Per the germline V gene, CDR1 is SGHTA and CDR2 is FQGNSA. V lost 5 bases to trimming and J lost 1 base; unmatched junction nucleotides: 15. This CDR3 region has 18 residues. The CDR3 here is CASSPGASGVQSSYEQYF. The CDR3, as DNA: TGTGCCAGCAGCCCTGGGGCTAGCGGGGTTCAAAGTTCCTACGAGCAGTACTTC.

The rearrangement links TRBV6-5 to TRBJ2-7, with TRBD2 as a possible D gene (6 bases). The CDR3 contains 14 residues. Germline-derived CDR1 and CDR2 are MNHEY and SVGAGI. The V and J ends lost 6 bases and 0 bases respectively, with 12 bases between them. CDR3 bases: TGTGCCAGCAGGCAGGCTAGCGTCTCCTACGAGCAGTACTTC. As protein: CASRQASVSYEQYF.